This T cell receptor beta chain was identified during a study of T cells after yellow fever vaccination. Points from the study as a whole: Most primary-vaccination clones recurred post-booster (approximately 96% CD4, around 90% CD8).

TCRdb recomputed calls from the 5' RACE reads with MiXCR, one row per CDR3 protein. The table includes 110,000 or so distinct CDR3 sequences, about 7% detected once. V was pared by 7 bases and J by 4 bases, with 10 bases of the junction left unmatched. CDR1 and CDR2 from the germline V gene are SGHKS and YYEKEE (reference sequence). The CDR3 loop spans 16 amino acids. This clonotype was counted many times. Its antigen is not known. Sample: CD4+ T cells sorted from PBMCs, taken roughly 46 days after the first yellow fever vaccination. The clonotype originates from a man aged 18 to 29 who received the YFV17D yellow fever vaccine. The gene calls are TRBV5-5 and TRBJ2-1, with 11 bases identical to TRBD2. The CDR3, as DNA: TGTGCCAGCCTCTCGACTAGCGGGAAGCAATACAATGAGCAGTTCTTC. Translation: CASLSTSGKQYNEQFF.